One sample yielded the 29 T cell receptor beta chains listed below, sequenced in a study of T cells in Graves' hyperthyroidism and ophthalmopathy. TCR beta CDR3 region amplification was performed from RNA transcripts. A first-round RT-PCR of the TCR CDR3 used the HTBI primer set. TCRdb used MiXCR to reprocess the multiplex PCR reads, holding one entry per CDR3 protein. Counted here are 600,000 or so distinct CDR3 sequences, under 60% occurring once; the ten biggest clones make up 8% to 8.5%. Specimen: peripheral blood or thyroid tissue (not recorded which). The origin of the receptors is a woman under 30 with Graves' hyperthyroidism.

This clonotype was observed at least ten times. The V and J genes are TRBV19 and TRBJ2-7; the match to TRBD1 covers 9 bases. The CDR3 has 10 residues. CDR1 is LNHDA, CDR2 SQIVND, per germline (reference sequence). Trimming removed 8 bases from V and 12 bases from J; junction bases left unmatched: 5. CDR3 amino acids: CASGWTGVYF. The CDR3, as DNA: TGTGCCAGTGGATGGACAGGGGTGTACTTC. The variable domain in full, completed from reference TRBV19 and TRBJ2-7, reads DGGITQSPKYLFRKEGQNVTLSCEQNLNHDAMYWYRQDPGQGLRLIYYSQIVNDFQKGDIAEGYSVSREKKESFPLTVTSAQKNPTAFYLCASGWTGVYFGPGTRLTVT.

The chain has TRBV6-5 and TRBJ2-7; the D is unclear. Germline V gene lookup returns CDR1 MNHEY and CDR2 SVGAGI. This CDR3 has 15 amino acids. Trimming took 0 bases from V and 3 from J, leaving 12 bases between them. In DNA form, the CDR3 reads TGTGCCAGCAGTTACTCGATTGGCAACATCTACGAGCAGTACTTC. Translation gives CASSYSIGNIYEQYF.

The rearrangement links TRBV6-1 to TRBJ2-2; TRBD2 matches 7 bases. After removal of 8 bases from V and 6 bases from J, the junction contained 12 bases not matched to a gene. The germline V gene encodes CDR1 MNHNS and CDR2 SASEGT. The length of the CDR3 is 15 residues. Written as DNA, the CDR3 is TGTGCCAGCCGTGGAGGGGCGGGAGTCTCCGGGGAGCTGTTTTTT. The encoded protein is CASRGGAGVSGELFF.

This clonotype has a single count. The V gene is TRBV25-1, the J gene TRBJ1-3, with D uncertain. V lost 1 base and J lost 0, with 10 bases in between. This CDR3 is 16 amino acids long. Per germline, CDR1 MGHDK and CDR2 SYGVNS. The CDR3 is CASSELGRNSGNTIYF. CDR3 coding DNA: TGTGCCAGCAGTGAATTGGGTCGCAACTCTGGAAACACCATATATTTT.

With respect to this clonotype: Since a much larger clone is just one base distant, this may be a read error. This CDR3 fails to terminate in the conserved phenylalanine or tryptophan, so it likely reflects a read error. The chain is built from TRBV29-1 and TRBJ1-2; the D is unclear. The length of the CDR3 is 11 residues. The V end lost 3 bases, the J end lost 6 bases, and 8 bases lay between the germline ends. Germline V lookup: CDR1 SQVTM, CDR2 ANQGSEA. CDR3 protein: CSVERSHGYTL. The CDR3 DNA is TGCAGCGTTGAGAGATCACATGGCTACACCCTC.

V is TRBV2 and J is TRBJ1-4; 10 bases are a match to TRBD1. J gave up 8 bases and V 2 bases, and 5 bases lay outside the gene matches. Germline lookup yields CDR1 SNHLY and CDR2 FYNNEI. The CDR3 sequence is 15 residues long. This CDR3 is CASSELRDRGEKLFF. The DNA of the CDR3 is TGTGCCAGCAGTGAACTCCGGGACAGGGGCGAAAAACTGTTTTTT. The full variable domain, in which reference TRBV2 and TRBJ1-4 provide the parts outside the CDR3, is EPEVTQTPSHQVTQMGQEVILRCVPISNHLYFYWYRQILGQKVEFLVSFYNNEISEKSEIFDDQFSVERPDGSNFTLKIRSTKLEDSAMYFCASSELRDRGEKLFFGSGTQLSVL.

In this sample, this clonotype turned up many times. The gene calls are TRBV2 and TRBJ1-4; 7 nucleotides align to TRBD1. Germline CDR1 reads SNHLY; CDR2 reads FYNNEI. CDR3 length equals 15 residues. The V gene end was trimmed by 4 bases and the J gene end by 0 bases; junction bases not matched to a gene: 2. CDR3 in DNA: TGTGCCAGCAGTGGGGACAGCGCAACTAATGAAAAACTGTTTTTT. Translation: CASSGDSATNEKLFF.

Turning to this clonotype: A much bigger clone sits one base away, suggesting this may be a read error. The chain links TRBV7-9 to TRBJ1-1; weak D call: TRBD1 (6 bases). V lost 6 bases and J lost 5, with 19 bases in between. CDR1 is SEHNR, CDR2 FQNEAQ, per germline (reference sequence). This CDR3 comprises 15 residues. The CDR3 DNA is TGTGCCAGCAGGACGAGGGCGGCAGGGGATACTGAAGCTTTCTTT. Protein product: CASRTRAAGDTEAFF. The full variable domain, rest sourced from reference TRBV7-9 and TRBJ1-1, is DTGVSQNPRHKITKRGQNVTFRCDPISEHNRLYWYRQTLGQGPEFLTYFQNEAQLEKSRLLSDRFSAERPKGSFSTLEIQRTEQGDSAMYLCASRTRAAGDTEAFFGQGTRLTVV.

For this clonotype: This may stem from a read error, because a much larger clone lies one nucleotide away. The V call is TRBV7-2, the J call TRBJ1-3; TRBD1 is a possible D gene (5 bases). This CDR3 spans 14 amino acids. Trimming removed 1 base at V and 7 bases at J, with 11 bases between. Germline V lookup: CDR1 SGHTA, CDR2 FQGNSA. CDR3 DNA: TGTGCCAGCAGCTTAGGCAGGGTTGAGAACACCATATATTTT. Translated: CASSLGRVENTIYF.

The V call is TRBV7-7, the J call TRBJ2-7, with 7 bases aligning to TRBD1. The CDR3 totals 15 residues. The V gene's germline CDR1 is SSHAT and CDR2 FNYEAQ (reference sequence). V shed 2 bases, J shed 2 bases, and the junction held 6 bases outside the gene matches. CDR3 amino acids: CASSLFYGTAYEQYF. The DNA for the CDR3 is TGTGCCAGCAGCTTATTCTACGGGACAGCCTACGAGCAGTACTTC.

This clonotype has just a few counts. The V and J genes are TRBV3-1 and TRBJ2-5, with 7 positions matching TRBD2. CDR3 length equals 15 residues. V dropped 0 bases and J dropped 5; count of bases not matched to a gene: 6. Germline CDR1 reads LGHDT; CDR2 reads YNNKEL (reference sequence). In DNA, the CDR3 is TGTGCCAGCAGCCAAGATCTGTGGGGGGGTGAGACCCAGTACTTC. Translated: CASSQDLWGGETQYF.

CDR3 loop: CSVVDYNTDTQYF. The CDR3, as DNA: TGCAGCGTTGTTGACTATAACACAGATACGCAGTATTTT. V gene TRBV29-1 combines with J gene TRBJ2-3; D is perhaps TRBD2 (5 bases). Germline V CDR1 and CDR2: SQVTM, ANQGSEA. The length of the CDR3 is 13 residues. V was pared by 4 bases and J by 2 bases, with 10 bases between.

A single count supports this clonotype. The J gene is TRBJ2-7, the V gene TRBV29-1; 13 bases are a match to TRBD2. The junction had 5 bases not matched to a gene; V was cut back by 0 bases and J by 3 bases. This CDR3 contains 16 residues. Germline CDR1 and CDR2: SQVTM and ANQGSEA. The CDR3 loop reads CSVEDQGLAGFYEQYF. In nucleotides, the CDR3 is TGCAGCGTTGAAGATCAGGGACTAGCGGGATTCTACGAGCAGTACTTC.

This clonotype was counted at least ten times. DNA of the CDR3: TGTGCCATCAGCCGGGACAGCCAAGAGACCCAGTACTTC. This encodes CAISRDSQETQYF. J is TRBJ2-5 and V is TRBV10-3; 7 nucleotides line up with TRBD1. CDR3 length: 13 residues. Germline CDR1 ENHRY, CDR2 SYGVKD. With 6 bases clipped from V and 1 base from J, the junction kept 2 bases outside the gene matches.

About this clonotype: A much larger clone lies one base from this, so it may be a read error. The final CDR3 position lacks the conserved phenylalanine or tryptophan, pointing to a likely read error. The CDR3 nucleotides read TGCGCCAGCAGCCCTGGCGCTAGCGGGAATCACGAGCAGTACTTA. Amino acid sequence: CASSPGASGNHEQYL. The V gene is TRBV5-1, the J gene TRBJ2-7, with 9 bases matching TRBD2. V shed 4 bases, J shed 5 bases, and the junction held 10 bases outside the gene matches. Germline V gene sequence: CDR1 SGHRS, CDR2 YFSETQ. The CDR3 loop spans 15 amino acids.

This clonotype occurred a few times. The V and J genes are TRBV7-8 and TRBJ1-2; 7 bases are shared with TRBD1. The germline CDR1 and CDR2 sequences are SGHVS and FQNEAQ. The J segment lost 10 bases and the V segment lost 4 bases, leaving 6 bases of the junction unmatched. The CDR3 is 12 residues long. CDR3 nucleotides: TGTGCCAGCAGCTCCACGACAGGGAACTACACCTTC. This translates into CASSSTTGNYTF.

The chain employs TRBV19 and TRBJ1-4, with no clear D. V lost 10 bases and J 4 bases, leaving 13 bases between the germline ends. This CDR3 is 13 amino acids long. The germline CDR1 and CDR2 sequences are LNHDA and SQIVND (reference sequence). Here the CDR3 DNA reads TGTGCCACCGCGAGGGAGGGTAATGAAAAACTGTTTTTT. It codes for CATAREGNEKLFF. The whole variable domain, remainder taken from reference TRBV19 and TRBJ1-4, is DGGITQSPKYLFRKEGQNVTLSCEQNLNHDAMYWYRQDPGQGLRLIYYSQIVNDFQKGDIAEGYSVSREKKESFPLTVTSAQKNPTAFYLCATAREGNEKLFFGSGTQLSVL.

This rearrangement joins TRBV20-1 to TRBJ2-5; D not resolved. The length of the CDR3 is 11 residues. The V end lost 6 bases, the J end lost 3 bases, and 8 bases lay between the germline ends. From germline, CDR1 is DFQATT and CDR2 SNEGSKA (reference sequence). Here the CDR3 reads CSANEKETQYF. The CDR3 DNA follows: TGCAGTGCCAACGAGAAAGAGACCCAGTACTTC.

In this sample, this clonotype turned up once. This rearrangement joins TRBV7-8 to TRBJ2-5; 9 nucleotides line up with TRBD1. V lost 5 bases and J lost 5; bases outside the gene matches: 9. CDR3 size: 15 residues. Germline assignment: CDR1 SGHVS and CDR2 FQNEAQ. CDR3 amino acids: CASSKWTGDDETQYF. The CDR3 DNA reads TGTGCCAGCAGCAAGTGGACAGGGGACGATGAGACCCAGTACTTC.

V is TRBV7-2 and J is TRBJ1-1; D unclear. The germline V gene encodes CDR1 SGHTA and CDR2 FQGNSA. V was trimmed by 5 bases and J by 4 bases, leaving 11 bases between them. The CDR3 length is 13 residues. The CDR3 protein is CASSTAGSTEAFF. The CDR3 region has the DNA TGTGCCAGCAGCACGGCCGGGAGCACTGAAGCTTTCTTT.

The chain combines TRBV25-1 with TRBJ1-1; weak D call: TRBD1 (6 bases). The germline V gene has CDR1 MGHDK and CDR2 SYGVNS. This CDR3 spans 13 amino acids. V lost 1 base to trimming and J lost 8 bases, with 11 bases between them. The CDR3 coding sequence is TGTGCCAGCAGTGAATCGGACAGCACGGAAGCTTTCTTT. Residues: CASSESDSTEAFF.

A remark on this clonotype: The junction and the germline gene differ at one end; a read error may be behind it. This chain joins TRBV10-3 and TRBJ1-2; D is possibly TRBD1 (6 bases). In germline, CDR1 is ENHRY, CDR2 SYGVKD. CDR3 size: 14 residues. CDR3 region: CAISEGTGAYRYTF. DNA for the CDR3: TGTGCCATCAGTGAAGGGACGGGGGCCTATCGCTACACCTTC.

This clonotype has at least ten counts. This rearrangement joins TRBV10-3 to TRBJ1-4; perhaps TRBD1 as D (5 bases). This CDR3 contains 14 residues. Trimming removed 3 bases at V and 5 bases at J, with 10 bases between. CDR1 and CDR2 (germline): ENHRY, SYGVKD. The CDR3 DNA sequence: TGTGCCATCAGTGATCGGGGGAAAAATGAAAAACTGTTTTTT. Translated: CAISDRGKNEKLFF.

This clonotype was detected a few times. The rearrangement uses TRBV14 and TRBJ2-5; 13 nucleotides line up with TRBD2. Losses at the gene ends were 4 bases for V and 5 bases for J; bases not matched to a gene: 4. This CDR3 spans 15 amino acids. Germline CDR1 reads SGHDN; CDR2 reads FVKESK. CDR3 nucleotides: TGTGCCAGCAGCCGCGGGACTAGCGGGAAGGAGACCCAGTACTTC. It encodes CASSRGTSGKETQYF.

The rearrangement uses TRBV30 and TRBJ1-1; D is unresolved. V lost 5 bases, J lost 4 bases, and 11 bases lay in between. This CDR3 has 12 residues. Germline V gene lookup returns CDR1 GTSNPN and CDR2 SVGIG (reference sequence). The CDR3 sequence is CAWDLFGTEAFF. CDR3 in DNA: TGTGCCTGGGACTTGTTCGGCACTGAAGCTTTCTTT.

There are many counts of this clonotype. CDR3 nucleotides: TGTGCCACCAGTGATTCAAACTATGGCTACACCTTC. Translating it yields CATSDSNYGYTF. The rearrangement links TRBV24-1 to TRBJ1-2, with D unclear. Germline CDR1 KGHDR, CDR2 SFDVKD. The CDR3 is 12 residues long. The ends were cut back, 2 bases at V and 2 bases at J, with 2 bases in the middle.

About this clonotype itself: A much more abundant neighbour one base away suggests this may be a read error. The rearrangement joins TRBV7-9 to TRBJ1-1, with D tentatively TRBD1 (5 bases). The CDR3 spans 13 residues. V gave up 8 bases and J gave up 2 bases, with 12 bases separating them. The germline V gene has CDR1 SEHNR and CDR2 FQNEAQ (reference sequence). CDR3 coding DNA: TGTGCCAGCGGCAGACAGAAAAACACTGAAGCTTTCTTT. Amino acid sequence: CASGRQKNTEAFF. Looking up the rest from reference TRBV7-9 and TRBJ1-1 gives the full variable domain: DTGVSQNPRHKITKRGQNVTFRCDPISEHNRLYWYRQTLGQGPEFLTYFQNEAQLEKSRLLSDRFSAERPKGSFSTLEIQRTEQGDSAMYLCASGRQKNTEAFFGQGTRLTVV.

There are a few counts of this clonotype. The rearrangement uses TRBV20-1 and TRBJ2-2, with D perhaps assigned TRBD1 or TRBD2 (6 bases each). V was trimmed by 0 bases and J by 4 bases, leaving 12 bases between them. This CDR3 is 15 amino acids long. Germline values: CDR1 DFQATT, CDR2 SNEGSKA (reference sequence). The CDR3 sequence is CSARERGRGTGELFF. DNA for the CDR3: TGCAGTGCTAGAGAGCGGGGCAGGGGCACCGGGGAGCTGTTTTTT.

V is TRBV10-3 and J is TRBJ1-2; D is unclear. CDR1 ENHRY and CDR2 SYGVKD come from the germline V gene. The CDR3 has 13 amino acids. Deletions cut 3 bases from V and 8 bases from J, with 13 bases between. CDR3 coding DNA: TGTGCCATCAGTGAATCCGGGGATCAGGGCTACACCTTC. It yields the protein CAISESGDQGYTF.